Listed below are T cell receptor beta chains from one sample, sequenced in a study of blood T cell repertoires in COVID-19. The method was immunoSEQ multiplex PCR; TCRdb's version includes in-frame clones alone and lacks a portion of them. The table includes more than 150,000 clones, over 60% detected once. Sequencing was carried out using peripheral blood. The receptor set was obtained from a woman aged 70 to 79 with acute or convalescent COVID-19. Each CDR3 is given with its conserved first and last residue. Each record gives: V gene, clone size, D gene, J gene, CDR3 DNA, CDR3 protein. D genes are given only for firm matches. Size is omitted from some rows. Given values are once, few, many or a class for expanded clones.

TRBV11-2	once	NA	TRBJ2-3	TGTGCCAGCAGCTTAGACAGCGGCCCTAGCACAGATACGCAGTATTTT	CASSLDSGPSTDTQYF
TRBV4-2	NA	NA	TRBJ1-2	TGTGCCAGCAGCCAAGATCGCGGCTATGGCTACACCTTC	CASSQDRGYGYTF
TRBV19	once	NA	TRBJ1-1	TGTGCCAGCTCCAACCCCCCAGGCTCCATGAACACTGAAGCTTTCTTT	CASSNPPGSMNTEAFF
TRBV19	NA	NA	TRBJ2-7	TGTGCCAGTAAGAAGGGGATGTCAGGGGATTCCTACGAGCAGTACTTC	CASKKGMSGDSYEQYF
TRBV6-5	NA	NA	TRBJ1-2	TGTGCCAGCAGGACGGAGGGGCTTAACTATGGCTACACCTTC	CASRTEGLNYGYTF
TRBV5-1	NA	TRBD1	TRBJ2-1	TGCGCCAGCAGCTTGGACGGGACAGGGGGTTACAATGAGCAGTTCTTC	CASSLDGTGGYNEQFF
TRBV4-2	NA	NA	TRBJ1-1	TGTGCCAGCAGCCAAGATAACAGGTTTATGAACACTGAAGCTTTCTTT	CASSQDNRFMNTEAFF
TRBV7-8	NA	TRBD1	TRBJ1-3	TGTGCCAGCAGCTTAGCTCCGACAGGGACTGGAAACACCATATATTTT	CASSLAPTGTGNTIYF
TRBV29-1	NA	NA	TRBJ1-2	TGCAGCGTTGACAGGGTATCGGCAGGGAATAACTATGGCTACACCTTC	CSVDRVSAGNNYGYTF
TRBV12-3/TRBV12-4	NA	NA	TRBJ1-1	TGTGCCAGCATCAATTTAGGGGCTGAAGCTTTCTTT	CASINLGAEAFF
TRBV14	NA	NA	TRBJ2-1	TGTGCCAGCAGCCGAGGGATGATCTCTGGGAATGAGCAGTTCTTC	CASSRGMISGNEQFF
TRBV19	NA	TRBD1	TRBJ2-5	TGTGCCAGTAGTATGGCCTCCGGGACAGGGGGACGGAAGACCCAGTACTTC	CASSMASGTGGRKTQYF
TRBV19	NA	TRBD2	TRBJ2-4	TGTGCCAGTAGTATAAATCCCGCGGGAGTCAAAAACATTCAGTACTTC	CASSINPAGVKNIQYF
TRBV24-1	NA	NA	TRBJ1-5	TGTGCCACCAGTGGTCGTGGGGGCAGGCAGCCCCAGCATTTT	CATSGRGGRQPQHF
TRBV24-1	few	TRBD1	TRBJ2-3	TGTGCCACCAGTGATCCCGACAGGGAAGGGAATACGCAGTATTTT	CATSDPDREGNTQYF
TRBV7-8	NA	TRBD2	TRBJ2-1	TGTGCCACGACCAGTAGGCTAGCGGTTTACAATGAGCAGTTCTTC	CATTSRLAVYNEQFF
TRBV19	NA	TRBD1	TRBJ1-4	TGTGCCAGTAGTATCAGCAGGGGGCGCGAAGAAAAACTGTTTTTT	CASSISRGREEKLFF
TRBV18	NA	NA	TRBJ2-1	TGTGCCAGCTCACTTGAGGGAGCCGGGTTCTTAAATGAGCAGTTCTTC	CASSLEGAGFLNEQFF
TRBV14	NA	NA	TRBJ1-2	TGTGCCAGCAGCCCCACATTTAACTATGGCTACACCTTC	CASSPTFNYGYTF
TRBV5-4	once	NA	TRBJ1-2	TGTGCCAGCAGCACCCCAGGGAAGGGTCCGGGCTATGGCTACACCTTC	CASSTPGKGPGYGYTF
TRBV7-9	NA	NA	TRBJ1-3	TGTGCCAGCAGCTTAGTCGGTAGCTCTGGAAACACCATATATTTT	CASSLVGSSGNTIYF
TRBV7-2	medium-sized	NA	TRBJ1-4	TGTGCCAGCAGCTTAAACCCACCAGCAACTAATGAAAAACTGTTTTTT	CASSLNPPATNEKLFF
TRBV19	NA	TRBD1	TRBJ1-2	TGTGCCAGTAGCACCCAAACAGGGGGTAACTATGGCTACACCTTC	CASSTQTGGNYGYTF
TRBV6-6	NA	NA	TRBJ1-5	TGTGCCAGCAGTGAGAATCAGCCCCAGCATTTT	CASSENQPQHF
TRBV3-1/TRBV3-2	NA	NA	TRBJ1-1	TGTGCCAGCACCGGGGGAGGTTTAACTGAAGCTTTCTTT	CASTGGGLTEAFF
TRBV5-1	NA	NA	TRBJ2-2	TGCGCCAGCAGTCTCGAGGCGGCCCGGGCCGGGGAGCTGTTTTTT	CASSLEAARAGELFF
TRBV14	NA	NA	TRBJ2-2	TGTGCCAGCAGCCAACGGCGGGGAGTGACCGGGGAGCTGTTTTTT	CASSQRRGVTGELFF
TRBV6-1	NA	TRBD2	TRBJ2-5	TGTGCCAGCAGTGAAGGACTAGCGGGAGTACAAGAGACCCAGTACTTC	CASSEGLAGVQETQYF
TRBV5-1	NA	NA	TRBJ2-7	TGCGCCAGCAGCTCCACGGCACAGGATTCCTACGAGCAGTACTTC	CASSSTAQDSYEQYF
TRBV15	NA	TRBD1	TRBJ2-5	TGTGCCACCTCTCAGCCCCTGGGACAGGGGGCTTCAGAGACCCAGTACTTC	CATSQPLGQGASETQYF
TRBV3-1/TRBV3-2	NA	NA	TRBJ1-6	TGTGCCAGCAGCCAAGCTCGAACAGTTTATAATTCACCCCTCCACTTT	CASSQARTVYNSPLHF
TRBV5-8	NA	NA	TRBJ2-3	TGTGCCAGCAGCTTTCTAGACGTCCAAAGTCCTACGCAGTATTTT	CASSFLDVQSPTQYF
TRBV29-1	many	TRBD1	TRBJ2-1	TGCAGCGCTGGACAGGACTCCTACAATGAGCAGTTCTTC	CSAGQDSYNEQFF
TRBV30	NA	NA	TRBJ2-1	TGTGCCTGGAGTGTAGACGCTAGCTCCTACAATGAGCAGTTCTTC	CAWSVDASSYNEQFF
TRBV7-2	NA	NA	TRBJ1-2	TGTGCCAGCAGCTTAGCGGTTACGTTGAGTGGCTACACCTTC	CASSLAVTLSGYTF
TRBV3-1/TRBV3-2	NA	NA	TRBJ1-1	TGTGCCAGCAGCCCCAACCAAGAGGTGTTCTATGGGAACACTGAAGCTTTCTTT	CASSPNQEVFYGNTEAFF
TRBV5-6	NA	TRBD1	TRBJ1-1	TGTGCCAGCAGCCGGACAGGGAGGAACACTGAAGCTTTCTTT	CASSRTGRNTEAFF
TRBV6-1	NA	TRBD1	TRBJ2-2	TGTGCCAGCAGTGAAGTTTTGACAGGGGTCGGCACCGGGGAGCTGTTTTTT	CASSEVLTGVGTGELFF
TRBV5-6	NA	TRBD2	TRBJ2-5	TGTGCCAGCAGCTTACCTAGCGGGAGCCAAGAGACCCAGTACTTC	CASSLPSGSQETQYF
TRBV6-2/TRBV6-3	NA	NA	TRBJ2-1	TGTGCCAGCAGTTACGAAGCGGGCACATTATACAATGAGCAGTTCTTC	CASSYEAGTLYNEQFF
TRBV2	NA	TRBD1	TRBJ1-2	TGTGCCAGCAGTTCCGGGACAGGGATTGGCTACACCTTC	CASSSGTGIGYTF